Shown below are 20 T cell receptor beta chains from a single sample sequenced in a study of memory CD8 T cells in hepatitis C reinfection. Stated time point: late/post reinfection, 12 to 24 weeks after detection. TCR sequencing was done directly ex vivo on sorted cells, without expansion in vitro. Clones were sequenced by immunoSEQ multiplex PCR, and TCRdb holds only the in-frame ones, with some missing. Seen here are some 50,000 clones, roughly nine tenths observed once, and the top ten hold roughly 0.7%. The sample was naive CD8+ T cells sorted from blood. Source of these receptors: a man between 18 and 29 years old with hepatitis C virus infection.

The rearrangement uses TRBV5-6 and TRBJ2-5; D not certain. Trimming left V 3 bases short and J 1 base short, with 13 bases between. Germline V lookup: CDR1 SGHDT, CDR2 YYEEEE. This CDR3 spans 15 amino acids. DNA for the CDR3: TGTGCCAGCAGCTCCACCCTAAAGTCCCAAGAGACCCAGTACTTC. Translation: CASSSTLKSQETQYF.

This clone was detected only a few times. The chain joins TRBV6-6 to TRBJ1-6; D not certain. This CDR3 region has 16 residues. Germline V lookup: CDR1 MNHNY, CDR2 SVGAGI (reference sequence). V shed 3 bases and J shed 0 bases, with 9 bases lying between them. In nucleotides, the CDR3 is TGTGCCAGCAGTTATCAACCGAGCTCCTATAATTCACCCCTCCACTTT. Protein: CASSYQPSSYNSPLHF.

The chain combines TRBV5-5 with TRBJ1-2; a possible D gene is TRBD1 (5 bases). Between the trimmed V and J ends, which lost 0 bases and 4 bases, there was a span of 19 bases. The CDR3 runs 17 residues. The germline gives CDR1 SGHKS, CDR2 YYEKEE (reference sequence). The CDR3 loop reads CASSLGYTTGVGYGYTF. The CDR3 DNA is TGTGCCAGCAGCTTGGGGTATACTACAGGAGTAGGCTATGGCTACACCTTC. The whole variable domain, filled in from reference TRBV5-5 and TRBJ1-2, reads DAGVTQSPTHLIKTRGQQVTLRCSPISGHKSVSWYQQVLGQGPQFIFQYYEKEERGRGNFPDRFSARQFPNYSSELNVNALLLGDSALYLCASSLGYTTGVGYGYTFGSGTRLTVV.

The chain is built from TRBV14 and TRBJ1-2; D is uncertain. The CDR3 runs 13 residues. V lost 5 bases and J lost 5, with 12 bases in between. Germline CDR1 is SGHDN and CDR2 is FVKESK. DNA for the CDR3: TGTGCCAGCAGCGCGGCGTTACTTTATGGCTACACCTTC. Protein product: CASSAALLYGYTF.

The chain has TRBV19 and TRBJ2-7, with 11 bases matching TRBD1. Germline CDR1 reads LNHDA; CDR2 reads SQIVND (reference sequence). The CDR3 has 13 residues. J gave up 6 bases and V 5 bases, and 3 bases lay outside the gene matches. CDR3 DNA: TGTGCCAGTAGTCCAGGGACAGGGGGCGAGCAGTACGTC. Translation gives CASSPGTGGEQYV.

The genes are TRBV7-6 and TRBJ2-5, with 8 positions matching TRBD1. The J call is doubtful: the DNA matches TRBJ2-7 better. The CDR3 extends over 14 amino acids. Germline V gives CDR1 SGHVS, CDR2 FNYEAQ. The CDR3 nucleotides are TGTGCCAGCAGCTCCGCGGACAGGGAAAACGAGCAGTACTTC. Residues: CASSSADRENEQYF.

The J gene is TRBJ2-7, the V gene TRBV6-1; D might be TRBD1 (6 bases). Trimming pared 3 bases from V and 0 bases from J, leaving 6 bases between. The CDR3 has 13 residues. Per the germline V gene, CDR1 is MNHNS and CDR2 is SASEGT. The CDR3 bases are TGTGCCAGCAGTGAGGACAGCTCCTACGAGCAGTACGTC. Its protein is CASSEDSSYEQYV.

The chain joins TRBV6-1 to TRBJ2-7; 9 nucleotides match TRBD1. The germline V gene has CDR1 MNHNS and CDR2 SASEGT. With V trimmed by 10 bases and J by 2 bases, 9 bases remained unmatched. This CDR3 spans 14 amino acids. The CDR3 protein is CATHRGPNTYEQYF. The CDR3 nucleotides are TGTGCCACCCACAGGGGGCCTAATACCTACGAGCAGTACTTC.

The CDR3 DNA reads TGCAGCGCCATAGCGAGGACCGGGGAGCTGTTTTTT. Amino acid sequence: CSAIARTGELFF. The rearrangement joins TRBV29-1 to TRBJ2-2; the D gene is possibly TRBD2 (5 bases). Trimming cost V 7 bases and J 5 bases, with 11 bases left between them. Looked up from germline, CDR1 is SQVTM and CDR2 is ANQGSEA. CDR3 length equals 12 residues.

CDR3 in amino acids: CASNQESGDTQYF. Written as DNA, the CDR3 is TGTGCCAGCAACCAGGAATCAGGAGATACGCAGTATTTT. V and J are TRBV6-6 and TRBJ2-3; D is unresolved. V was pared by 7 bases and J by 5 bases, with 13 bases between. The germline gives CDR1 MNHNY, CDR2 SVGAGI (reference sequence). This CDR3 is 13 amino acids long.

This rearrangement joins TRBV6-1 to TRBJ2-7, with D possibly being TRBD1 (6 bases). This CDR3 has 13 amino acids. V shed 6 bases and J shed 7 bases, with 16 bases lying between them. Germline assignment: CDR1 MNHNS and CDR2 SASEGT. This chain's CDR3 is CASRRTDTGEQYF. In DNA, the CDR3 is TGTGCCAGCAGGCGGACAGACACTGGTGAGCAGTACTTC.

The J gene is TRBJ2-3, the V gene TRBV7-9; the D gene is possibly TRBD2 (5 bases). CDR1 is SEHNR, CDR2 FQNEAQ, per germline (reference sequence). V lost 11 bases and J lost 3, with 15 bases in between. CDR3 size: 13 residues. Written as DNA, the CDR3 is TGTGCCTCTGGACTCGTGGTGACAGATACGCAGTATTTT. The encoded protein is CASGLVVTDTQYF.

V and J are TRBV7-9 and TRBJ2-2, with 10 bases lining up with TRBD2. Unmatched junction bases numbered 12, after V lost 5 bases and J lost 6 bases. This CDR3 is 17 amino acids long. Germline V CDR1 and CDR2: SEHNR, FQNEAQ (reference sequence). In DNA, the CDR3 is TGTGCCAGCAGCAACCCGCTCGGAGCGGGGGGGCCCGGGGAGCTGTTTTTT. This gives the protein CASSNPLGAGGPGELFF.

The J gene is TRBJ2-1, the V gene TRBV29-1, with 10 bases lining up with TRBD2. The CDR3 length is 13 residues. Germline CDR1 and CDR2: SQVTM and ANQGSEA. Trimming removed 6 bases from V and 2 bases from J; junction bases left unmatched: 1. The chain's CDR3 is CSVGTSAYNEQFF. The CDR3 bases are TGCAGCGTGGGGACTAGCGCCTACAATGAGCAGTTCTTC.

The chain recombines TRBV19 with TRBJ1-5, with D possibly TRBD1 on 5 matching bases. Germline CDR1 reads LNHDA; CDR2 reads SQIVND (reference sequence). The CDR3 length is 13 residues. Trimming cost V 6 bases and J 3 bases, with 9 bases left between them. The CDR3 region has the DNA TGTGCCAGTAGCCGGGGGGACAATCAGCCCCAGCATTTT. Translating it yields CASSRGDNQPQHF.

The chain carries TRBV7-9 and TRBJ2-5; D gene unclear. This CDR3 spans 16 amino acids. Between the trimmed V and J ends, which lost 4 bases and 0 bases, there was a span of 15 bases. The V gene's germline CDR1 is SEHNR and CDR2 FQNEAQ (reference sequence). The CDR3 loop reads CASSSVIELYQETQYF. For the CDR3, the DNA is TGTGCCAGCAGCTCCGTAATCGAACTGTACCAAGAGACCCAGTACTTC.

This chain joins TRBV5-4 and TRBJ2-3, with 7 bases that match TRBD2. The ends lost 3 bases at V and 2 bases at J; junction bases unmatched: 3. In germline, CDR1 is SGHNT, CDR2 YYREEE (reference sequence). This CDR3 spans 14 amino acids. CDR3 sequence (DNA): TGTGCCAGCAGCTGGGGGGGAACCACAGATACGCAGTATTTT. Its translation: CASSWGGTTDTQYF.

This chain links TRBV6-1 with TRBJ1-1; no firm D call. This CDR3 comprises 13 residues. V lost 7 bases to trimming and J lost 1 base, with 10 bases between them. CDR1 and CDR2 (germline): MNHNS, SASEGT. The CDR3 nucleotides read TGTGCCAGCAATTATGAGGGGAACACTGAAGCTTTCTTT. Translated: CASNYEGNTEAFF.

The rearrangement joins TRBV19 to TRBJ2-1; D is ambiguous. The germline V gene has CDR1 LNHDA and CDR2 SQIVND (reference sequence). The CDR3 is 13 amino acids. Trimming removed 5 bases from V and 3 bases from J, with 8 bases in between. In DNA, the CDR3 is TGTGCCAGTAGTTTCCCAGACTACAATGAGCAGTTCTTC. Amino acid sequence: CASSFPDYNEQFF.

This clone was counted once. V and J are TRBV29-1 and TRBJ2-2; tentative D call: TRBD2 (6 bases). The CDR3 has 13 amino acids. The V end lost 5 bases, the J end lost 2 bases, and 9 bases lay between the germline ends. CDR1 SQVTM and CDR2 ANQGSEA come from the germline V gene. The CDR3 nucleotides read TGCAGCGTTACTAGCAGTAACACCGGGGAGCTGTTTTTT. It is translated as CSVTSSNTGELFF.